The source of this TCR beta chain is a study of T cell responses to AZD1222 COVID-19 vaccine (dated by TCRdb to 2020 to 2023). At the level of the whole study: A total of roughly 240 trial participants underwent TCR sequencing, of whom around 200 received two doses of AZD1222 and roughly 25 received two doses of the MenACWY control vaccine. Trial participants were enrolled into age subgroups of 18-55, 56-69 and 70-plus years, which contained around 140, 26 and 57 TCR-sequenced participants, respectively. What the work shows at the level of the full study, not this receptor alone: Nearly half of unique spike-specific TCRs reportedly recognized epitopes outside regions mutated in the B.1.351 and B.1.1.7 variants. Conclusions about previously exposed vaccinees are limited because only five to seven AZD1222 recipients were SARS-CoV-2 seropositive at baseline. Participants were mostly white British, with more females than males. The authors suggested clonal diversity may have been underestimated. In the small 56-69-year group, the increase in depth fell short of significance, most likely because of low power. After two AZD1222 doses, spike-specific TCR breadth and depth were significantly higher than at day 0 and than in MenACWY recipients. The vaccine-associated CD4 TCRs covered the entire spike protein, and the dominant responses fell in regions 160-218 and 743-854. No day 14 peak-response samples were available, so repertoires were characterized only after the peak T cell response.

Relative to germline, V is 2 bases shorter and J is 0 bases shorter, with 7 bases between their ends. Taken from cysteine to phenylalanine, the CDR3 has 14 residues. The CDR3 DNA has 42 bases and is translated from base 1. CDR1 LNHDA and CDR2 SQIVND are derived from the germline V gene (reference sequence). For this clone: Its specific antigen is unknown. No base qualities exist here, and no much larger clone lies one base off it.

The CDR3 regions of human TCRbeta chains were analyzed by immunosequencing. In the authors' own workflow: Repertoire TCRs were matched against a reference library of SARS-CoV-2-specific TCRs generated with the MIRA antigen-specificity platform. Breadth was defined as the fraction of unique TCRs that were SARS-CoV-2-associated, and depth was defined as the fraction of total T cells that were SARS-CoV-2-associated. Using the MIRA data, every spike-specific TCR was mapped to the spike region that the TCR reacted to and assigned to either a CD4 or a CD8 class. Log10-transformed breadth and depth values were compared by one-way ANOVA with Sidak's multiple comparisons tests. TCRdb holds this immuneACCESS table with in-frame rearrangements only. Some clones are missing; in checked studies, unresolved V genes explain under half, and the rest has no known cause. Clone size and the V and J calls come from that table; the DNA yielded D and trimming. The sample has 90,000 to 130,000 clones on record, 89% of them singletons. Approximately 3.1% of the sample lies in the top ten.

Reading the label with the study, this specimen's time point is: baseline before first vaccination. Taken with the paper, the label for treatment or condition translates to: meningococcal conjugate vaccine given as trial control. Vaccinee samples were obtained from the UK trials COV001 and COV002, which included a single-blind randomized controlled phase 2/3 trial of AZD1222 (ChAdOx1 nCoV-19) in healthy adults. Trial participant PBMC samples were collected at day 0 and day 28 after the second dose for TCRbeta chain sequencing. This specimen was peripheral blood, taken on day 0 of MenACWY control vaccination. The chain couples TRBV19 to TRBJ1-1; the D region possibly corresponds to TRBD1 (6 bases align). The TCR originated in an adult in good health. The DNA is as follows: TGTGCCAGTAGTATAACAGGGTTGAACACTGAAGCTTTCTTT. Translated, this is CASSITGLNTEAFF.